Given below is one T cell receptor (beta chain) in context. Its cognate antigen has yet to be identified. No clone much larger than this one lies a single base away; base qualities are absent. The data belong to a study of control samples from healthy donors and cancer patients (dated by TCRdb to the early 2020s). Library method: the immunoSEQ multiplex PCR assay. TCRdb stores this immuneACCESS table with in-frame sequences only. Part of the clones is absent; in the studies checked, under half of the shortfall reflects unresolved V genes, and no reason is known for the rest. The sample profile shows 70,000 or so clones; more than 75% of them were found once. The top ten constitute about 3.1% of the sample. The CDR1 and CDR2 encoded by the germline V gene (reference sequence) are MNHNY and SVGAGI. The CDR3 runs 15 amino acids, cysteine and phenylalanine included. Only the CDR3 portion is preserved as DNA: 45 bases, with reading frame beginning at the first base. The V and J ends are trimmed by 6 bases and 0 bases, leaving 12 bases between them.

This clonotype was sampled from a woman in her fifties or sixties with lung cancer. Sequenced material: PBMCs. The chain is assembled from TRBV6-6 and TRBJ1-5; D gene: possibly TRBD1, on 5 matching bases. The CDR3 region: CASRSQGYSNQPQHF. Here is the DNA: TGTGCCAGCAGGAGTCAGGGTTATAGCAATCAGCCCCAGCATTTT.